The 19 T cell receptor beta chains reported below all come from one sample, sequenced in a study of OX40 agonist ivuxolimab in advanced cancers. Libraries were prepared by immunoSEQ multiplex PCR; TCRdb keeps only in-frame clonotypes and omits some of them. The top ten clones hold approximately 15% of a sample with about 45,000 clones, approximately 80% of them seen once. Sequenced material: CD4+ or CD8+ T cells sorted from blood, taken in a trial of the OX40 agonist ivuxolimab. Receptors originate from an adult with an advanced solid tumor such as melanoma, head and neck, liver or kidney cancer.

The CDR3 nucleotides read TGTGCCAGCCGCCCGGGAGTCGCTAGCACAGATACGCAGTATTTT. It codes for CASRPGVASTDTQYF. The genes are TRBV11-2 and TRBJ2-3, with D possibly matching TRBD2 (6 bases). This CDR3 is 15 amino acids long. Germline loops: CDR1 SGHAT, CDR2 FQNNGV. V shed 8 bases and J shed 0 bases, with 15 bases lying between them.

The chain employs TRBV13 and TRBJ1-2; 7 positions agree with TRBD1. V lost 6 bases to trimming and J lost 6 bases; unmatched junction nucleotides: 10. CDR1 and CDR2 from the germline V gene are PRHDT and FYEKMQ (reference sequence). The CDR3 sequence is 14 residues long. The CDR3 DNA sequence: TGTGCCAGCAGTCTTGGGACAGTTACCGATGGCTACACCTTC. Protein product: CASSLGTVTDGYTF.

The CDR3 is CASSPGADYEQYF. The CDR3, as DNA: TGTGCCAGCAGTCCCGGGGCAGACTACGAGCAGTACTTC. The V call is TRBV6-1, the J call TRBJ2-7, with D possibly called TRBD1 or TRBD2 (5 bases each). In germline, CDR1 is MNHNS, CDR2 SASEGT. This CDR3 has 13 residues. V was trimmed by 5 bases and J by 3 bases, leaving 11 bases between them.

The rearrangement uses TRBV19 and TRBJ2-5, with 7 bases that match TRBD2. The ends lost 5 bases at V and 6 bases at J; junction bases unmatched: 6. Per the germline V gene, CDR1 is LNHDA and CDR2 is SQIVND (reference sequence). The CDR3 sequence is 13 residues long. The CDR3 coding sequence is TGTGCCAGTAGTTGGGGGGAGGGGCAGACCCAGTACTTC. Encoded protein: CASSWGEGQTQYF. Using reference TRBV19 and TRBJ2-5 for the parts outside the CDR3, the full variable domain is DGGITQSPKYLFRKEGQNVTLSCEQNLNHDAMYWYRQDPGQGLRLIYYSQIVNDFQKGDIAEGYSVSREKKESFPLTVTSAQKNPTAFYLCASSWGEGQTQYFGPGTRLLVL.

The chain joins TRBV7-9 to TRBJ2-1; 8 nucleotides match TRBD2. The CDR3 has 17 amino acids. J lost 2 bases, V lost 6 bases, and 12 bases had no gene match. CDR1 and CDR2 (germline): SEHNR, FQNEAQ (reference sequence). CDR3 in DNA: TGTGCCAGCAGGTCACCCACCGGGACTAGGGCCTACAATGAGCAGTTCTTC. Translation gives CASRSPTGTRAYNEQFF.

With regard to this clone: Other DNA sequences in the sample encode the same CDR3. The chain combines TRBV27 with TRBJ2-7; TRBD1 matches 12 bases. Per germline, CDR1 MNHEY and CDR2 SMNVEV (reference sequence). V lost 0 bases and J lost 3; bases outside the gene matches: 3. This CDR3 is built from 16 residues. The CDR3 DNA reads TGTGCCAGCAGTTTATCGGGGACAGGGGGCTTCTACGAGCAGTACTTC. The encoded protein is CASSLSGTGGFYEQYF.

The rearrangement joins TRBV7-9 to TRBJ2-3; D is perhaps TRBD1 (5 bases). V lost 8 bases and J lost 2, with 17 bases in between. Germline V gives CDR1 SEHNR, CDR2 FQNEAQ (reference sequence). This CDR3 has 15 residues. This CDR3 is CASARIGAHTDTQYF. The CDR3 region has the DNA TGTGCCAGCGCCCGGATAGGGGCCCACACAGATACGCAGTATTTT.

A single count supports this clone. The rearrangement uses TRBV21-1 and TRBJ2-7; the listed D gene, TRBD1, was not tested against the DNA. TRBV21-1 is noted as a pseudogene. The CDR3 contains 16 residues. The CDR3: CASSKGGMQGAHEQYF. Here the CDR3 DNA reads TGTGCCAGCAGCAAAGGAGGGATGCAGGGGGCCCACGAGCAGTACTTC.

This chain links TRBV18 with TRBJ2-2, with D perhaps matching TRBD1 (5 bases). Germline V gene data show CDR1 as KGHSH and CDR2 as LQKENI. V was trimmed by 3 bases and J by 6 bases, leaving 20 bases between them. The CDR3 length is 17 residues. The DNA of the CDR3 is TGTGCCAGCTCACCCCCACCTGACAGTGAAAGAGCCGGGGAGCTGTTTTTT. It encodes CASSPPPDSERAGELFF.

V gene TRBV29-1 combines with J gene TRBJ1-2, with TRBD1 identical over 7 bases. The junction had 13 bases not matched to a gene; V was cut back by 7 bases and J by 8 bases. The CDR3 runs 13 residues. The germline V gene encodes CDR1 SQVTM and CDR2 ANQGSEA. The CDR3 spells CSAIPPGQSGYTF. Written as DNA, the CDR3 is TGCAGCGCCATACCTCCGGGACAGTCAGGCTACACCTTC.

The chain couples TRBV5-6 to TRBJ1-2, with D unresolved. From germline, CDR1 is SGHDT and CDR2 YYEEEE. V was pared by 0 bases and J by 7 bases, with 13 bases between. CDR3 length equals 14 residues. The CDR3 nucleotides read TGTGCCAGCAGCTTGGCGGACGCACCAGGTGGCTACACCTTC. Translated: CASSLADAPGGYTF.

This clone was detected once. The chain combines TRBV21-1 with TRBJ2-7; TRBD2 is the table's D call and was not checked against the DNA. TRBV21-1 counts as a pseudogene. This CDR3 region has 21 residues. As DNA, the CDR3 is TGTGCCAGCAGCAAAGGTAATGGGTCGGGACTAGCGGGAGGGAGCTCCTACGAGCAGTACTTC. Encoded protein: CASSKGNGSGLAGGSSYEQYF.

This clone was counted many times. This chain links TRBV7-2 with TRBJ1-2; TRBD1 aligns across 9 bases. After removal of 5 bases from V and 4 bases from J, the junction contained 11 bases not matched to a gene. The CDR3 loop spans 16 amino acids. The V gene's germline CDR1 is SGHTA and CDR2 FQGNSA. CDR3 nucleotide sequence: TGTGCCAGCAGCATCTGGACAGGGGATACGTCCTATGGCTACACCTTC. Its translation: CASSIWTGDTSYGYTF.

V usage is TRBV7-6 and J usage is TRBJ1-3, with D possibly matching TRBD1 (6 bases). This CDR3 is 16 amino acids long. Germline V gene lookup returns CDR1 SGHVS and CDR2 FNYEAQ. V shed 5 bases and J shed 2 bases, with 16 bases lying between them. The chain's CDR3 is CASSPRPDSPGNTIYF. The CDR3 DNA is TGTGCCAGCAGCCCGCGCCCGGACAGCCCTGGAAACACCATATATTTT.

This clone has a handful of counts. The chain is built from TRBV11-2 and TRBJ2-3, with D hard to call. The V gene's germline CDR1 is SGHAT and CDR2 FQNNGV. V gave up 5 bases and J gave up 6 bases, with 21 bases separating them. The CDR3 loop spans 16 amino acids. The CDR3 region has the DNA TGTGCCAGCAGCCCCCGCCTAGTGACCTACGAGGATACGCAGTATTTT. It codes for CASSPRLVTYEDTQYF.

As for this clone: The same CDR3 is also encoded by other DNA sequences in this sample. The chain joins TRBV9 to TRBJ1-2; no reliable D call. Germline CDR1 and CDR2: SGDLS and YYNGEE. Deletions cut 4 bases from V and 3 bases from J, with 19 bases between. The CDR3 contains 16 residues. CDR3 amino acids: CASSPGRGLSHYGYTF. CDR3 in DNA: TGTGCCAGCAGCCCAGGCAGAGGGCTCAGTCACTATGGCTACACCTTC.

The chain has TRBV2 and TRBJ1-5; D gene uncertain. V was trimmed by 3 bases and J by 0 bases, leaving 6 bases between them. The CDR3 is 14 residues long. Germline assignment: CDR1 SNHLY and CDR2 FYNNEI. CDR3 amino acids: CASSEMGSNQPQHF. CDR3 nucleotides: TGTGCCAGCAGTGAGATGGGTAGCAATCAGCCCCAGCATTTT.

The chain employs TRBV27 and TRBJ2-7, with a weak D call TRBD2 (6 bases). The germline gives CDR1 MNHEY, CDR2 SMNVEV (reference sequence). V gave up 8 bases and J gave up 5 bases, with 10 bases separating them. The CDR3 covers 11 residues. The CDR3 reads CASGTGDEQYF. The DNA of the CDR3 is TGTGCCAGCGGTACGGGGGACGAGCAGTACTTC.

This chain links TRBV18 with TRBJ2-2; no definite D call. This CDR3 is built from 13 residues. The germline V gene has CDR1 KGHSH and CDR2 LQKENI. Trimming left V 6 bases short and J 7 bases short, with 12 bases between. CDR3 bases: TGTGCCAGCTCGGGAATAGTGGTCGGGGAGCTGTTTTTT. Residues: CASSGIVVGELFF.